A selection of T cell receptor beta chains follows, all from one sample in a study of neurological immune-mediated disorders. Each CDR3 protein is one row after TCRdb ran MiXCR on the 5' RACE reads. The sample records roughly 52,000 distinct CDR3 sequences, less than 6% being singletons. The sequenced sample consisted of CD4+ T cells from blood. The receptors shown here come from a woman aged 18-29 years with multiple sclerosis. Each CDR3 is given with its conserved first and last residue. The order of the fields is V gene, J gene, D gene, CDR3 protein. A D gene is named only where the DNA matches it firmly.

V: TRBV12-3/TRBV12-4
J: TRBJ2-1
D: .
CDR3: CASSFFNINNEQFF

V: TRBV15
J: TRBJ2-3
D: .
CDR3: CATSRSLDVGRTQYF

V: TRBV30
J: TRBJ1-1
D: .
CDR3: CAWRGMNTEAFF

V: TRBV20-1
J: TRBJ1-5
D: .
CDR3: CSAREEVYSNQPQHF

V: TRBV5-1
J: TRBJ1-1
D: TRBD1
CDR3: CASRDRGGDTEAFF

V: TRBV6-5
J: TRBJ2-2
D: .
CDR3: CASSYSNTGRTGELFF

V: TRBV7-2
J: TRBJ1-1
D: .
CDR3: CASSFISRQRTEAFF

V: TRBV15
J: TRBJ2-3
D: TRBD2
CDR3: CATSRVRSSGGSTDTQYF

V: TRBV5-1
J: TRBJ1-1
D: TRBD1
CDR3: CASSPGGQLNTEAFF

V: TRBV7-9
J: TRBJ2-1
D: TRBD1
CDR3: CASSLTGVEQFF

V: TRBV9
J: TRBJ2-3
D: .
CDR3: CASSVGRVGGLTDTQYF

V: TRBV6-1
J: TRBJ2-1
D: .
CDR3: CASSERSLGGNEQFF

V: TRBV6-2/TRBV6-3
J: TRBJ2-1
D: TRBD2
CDR3: CASSSQRDLYNEQFF

V: TRBV20-1
J: TRBJ2-5
D: .
CDR3: CSARGTATQETQYF

V: TRBV10-2
J: TRBJ1-5
D: .
CDR3: CASGKVDINQPQHF

V: TRBV19
J: TRBJ2-1
D: .
CDR3: CASSQSSYNEQFF

V: TRBV18
J: TRBJ2-5
D: .
CDR3: CASSPGSLGETQYF

V: TRBV7-9
J: TRBJ1-3
D: .
CDR3: CASSLAGTPYSSGNTIYF

V: TRBV20-1
J: TRBJ2-2
D: TRBD2
CDR3: CSARESSGRVDTGELFF

V: TRBV6-5
J: TRBJ1-1
D: .
CDR3: CASSRTGNTEAFF

V: TRBV7-2
J: TRBJ2-1
D: TRBD2
CDR3: CASIPSSGIFEQFF

V: TRBV19
J: TRBJ2-3
D: .
CDR3: CASSSNPELTDTQYF

V: TRBV14
J: TRBJ1-3
D: .
CDR3: CASSLENSDSGNTIYF

V: TRBV7-9
J: TRBJ2-1
D: TRBD2
CDR3: CASSLPGGGPGEQFF

V: TRBV5-1
J: TRBJ1-4
D: .
CDR3: CASSRGDGTNEKLFF

V: TRBV20-1
J: TRBJ2-7
D: .
CDR3: CSARSAGTYEQYF

V: TRBV20-1
J: TRBJ1-2
D: TRBD1
CDR3: CSASKRGQDYGYTF

V: TRBV3-1
J: TRBJ1-1
D: .
CDR3: CASSQKSELGPSF

V: TRBV20-1
J: TRBJ2-1
D: TRBD2
CDR3: CSARNPGGLGNEQFF

V: TRBV29-1
J: TRBJ2-7
D: .
CDR3: CSVEVGQYEQYF

V: TRBV18
J: TRBJ1-5
D: .
CDR3: CASSPTENSNQPQHF

V: TRBV20-1
J: TRBJ1-2
D: .
CDR3: CSAMGGTGGYTF

V: TRBV3-1
J: TRBJ1-2
D: TRBD1
CDR3: CASSQVFTGAYGYTF

V: TRBV11-3
J: TRBJ2-1
D: .
CDR3: CASSLVEGGGLRSKSKDEQFF

V: TRBV5-5
J: TRBJ2-5
D: .
CDR3: CASSFGVIHQRGQTQYF

V: TRBV29-1
J: TRBJ1-6
D: TRBD1
CDR3: CSAGTGEDSPLHF

V: TRBV29-1
J: TRBJ1-1
D: .
CDR3: CSVVTPGAEAFF

V: TRBV12-3/TRBV12-4
J: TRBJ1-1
D: TRBD1
CDR3: CASSHTTGWSTEAFF

V: TRBV19
J: TRBJ2-5
D: .
CDR3: CASSIEGGSETQYF

V: TRBV12-3/TRBV12-4
J: TRBJ1-2
D: TRBD1
CDR3: CASTKPDRIYGYTF

V: TRBV15
J: TRBJ2-1
D: .
CDR3: CATSRDPTAVGEQFF

V: TRBV5-1
J: TRBJ2-2
D: .
CDR3: CASSFWLANTGELFF